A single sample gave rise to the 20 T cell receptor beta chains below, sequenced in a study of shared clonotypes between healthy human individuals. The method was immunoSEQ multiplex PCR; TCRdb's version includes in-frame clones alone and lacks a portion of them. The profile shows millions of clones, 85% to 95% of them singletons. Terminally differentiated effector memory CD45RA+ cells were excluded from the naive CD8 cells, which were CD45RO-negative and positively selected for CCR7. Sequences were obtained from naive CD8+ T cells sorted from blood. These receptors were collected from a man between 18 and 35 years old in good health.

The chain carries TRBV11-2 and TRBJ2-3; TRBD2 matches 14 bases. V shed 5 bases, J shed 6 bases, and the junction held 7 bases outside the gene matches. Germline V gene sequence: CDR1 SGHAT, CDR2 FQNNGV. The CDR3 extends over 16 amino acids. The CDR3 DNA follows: TGTGCCAGCAGCCTGACTAGCGGGAGGGCCTGGGATACGCAGTATTTT. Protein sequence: CASSLTSGRAWDTQYF.

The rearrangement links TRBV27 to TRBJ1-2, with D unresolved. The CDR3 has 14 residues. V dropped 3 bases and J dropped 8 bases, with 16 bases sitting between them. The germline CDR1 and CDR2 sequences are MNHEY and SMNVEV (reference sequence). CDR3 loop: CASSFGIHLGGYTF. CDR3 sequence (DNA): TGTGCCAGCAGTTTCGGGATCCACCTCGGGGGCTACACCTTC.

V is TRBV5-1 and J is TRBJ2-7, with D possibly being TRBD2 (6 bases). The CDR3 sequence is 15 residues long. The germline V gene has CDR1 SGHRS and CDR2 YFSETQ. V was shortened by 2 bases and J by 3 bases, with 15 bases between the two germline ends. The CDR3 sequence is CASSFFWDGGYEQYF. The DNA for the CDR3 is TGCGCCAGCAGCTTCTTTTGGGACGGGGGCTACGAGCAGTACTTC.

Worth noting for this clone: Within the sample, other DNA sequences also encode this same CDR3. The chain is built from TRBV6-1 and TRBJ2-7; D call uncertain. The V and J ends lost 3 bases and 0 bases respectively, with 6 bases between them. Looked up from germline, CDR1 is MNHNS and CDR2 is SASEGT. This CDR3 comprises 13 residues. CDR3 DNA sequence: TGTGCCAGCAGTGAGGCAGTCTCCTACGAGCAGTACTTC. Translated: CASSEAVSYEQYF.

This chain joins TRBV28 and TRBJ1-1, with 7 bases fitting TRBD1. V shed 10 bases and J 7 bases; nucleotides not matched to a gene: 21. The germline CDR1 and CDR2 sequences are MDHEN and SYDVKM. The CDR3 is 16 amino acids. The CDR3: CATRTLSLTGPGEAFF. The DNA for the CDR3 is TGTGCCACCCGGACGTTAAGTTTGACAGGGCCTGGTGAAGCTTTCTTT.

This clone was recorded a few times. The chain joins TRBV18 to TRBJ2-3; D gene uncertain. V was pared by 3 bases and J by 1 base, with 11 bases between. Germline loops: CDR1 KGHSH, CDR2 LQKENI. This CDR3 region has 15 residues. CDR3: CASSPSIGGTDTQYF. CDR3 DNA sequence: TGTGCCAGCTCACCCTCTATCGGAGGCACAGATACGCAGTATTTT.

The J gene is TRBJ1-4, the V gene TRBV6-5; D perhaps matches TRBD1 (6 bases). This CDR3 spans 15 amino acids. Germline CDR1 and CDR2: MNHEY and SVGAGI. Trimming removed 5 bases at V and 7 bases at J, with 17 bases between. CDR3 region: CASSRHESGAEKLFF. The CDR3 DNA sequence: TGTGCCAGCAGTCGCCACGAATCGGGGGCTGAAAAACTGTTTTTT.

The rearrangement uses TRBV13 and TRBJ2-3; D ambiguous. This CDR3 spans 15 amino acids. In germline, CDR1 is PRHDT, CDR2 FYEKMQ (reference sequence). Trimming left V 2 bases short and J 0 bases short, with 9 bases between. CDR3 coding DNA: TGTGCCAGCAGCTTACGTGAGTGGAGCACAGATACGCAGTATTTT. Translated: CASSLREWSTDTQYF.

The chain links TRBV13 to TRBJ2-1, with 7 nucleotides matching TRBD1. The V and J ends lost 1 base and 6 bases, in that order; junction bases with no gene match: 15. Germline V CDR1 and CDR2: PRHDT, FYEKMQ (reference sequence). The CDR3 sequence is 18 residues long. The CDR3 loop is CASSLVANRDRDLNEQFF. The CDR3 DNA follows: TGTGCCAGCAGCTTAGTAGCTAACCGGGACAGAGACCTCAATGAGCAGTTCTTC. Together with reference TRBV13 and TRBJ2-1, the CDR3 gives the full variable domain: AAGVIQSPRHLIKEKRETATLKCYPIPRHDTVYWYQQGPGQDPQFLISFYEKMQSDKGSIPDRFSAQQFSDYHSELNMSSLELGDSALYFCASSLVANRDRDLNEQFFGPGTRLTVL.

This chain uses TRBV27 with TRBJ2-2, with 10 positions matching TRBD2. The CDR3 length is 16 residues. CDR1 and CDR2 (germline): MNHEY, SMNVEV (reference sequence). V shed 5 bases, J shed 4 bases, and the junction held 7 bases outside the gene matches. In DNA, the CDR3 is TGTGCCAGCAGTATCCTAGCGGGAGTTATCACCGGGGAGCTGTTTTTT. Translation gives CASSILAGVITGELFF.

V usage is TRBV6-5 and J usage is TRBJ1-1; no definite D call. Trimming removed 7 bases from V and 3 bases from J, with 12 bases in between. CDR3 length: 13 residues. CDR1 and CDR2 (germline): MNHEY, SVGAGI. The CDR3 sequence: CASIPRGYTEAFF. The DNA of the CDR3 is TGTGCCAGCATCCCCCGCGGTTACACTGAAGCTTTCTTT.

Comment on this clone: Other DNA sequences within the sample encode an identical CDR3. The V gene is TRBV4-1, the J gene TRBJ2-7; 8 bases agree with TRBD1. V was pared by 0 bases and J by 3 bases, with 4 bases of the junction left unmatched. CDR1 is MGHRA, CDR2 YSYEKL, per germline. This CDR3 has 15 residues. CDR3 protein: CASSQDPGGSYEQYF. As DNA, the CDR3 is TGCGCCAGCAGCCAAGATCCAGGGGGCAGCTACGAGCAGTACTTC.

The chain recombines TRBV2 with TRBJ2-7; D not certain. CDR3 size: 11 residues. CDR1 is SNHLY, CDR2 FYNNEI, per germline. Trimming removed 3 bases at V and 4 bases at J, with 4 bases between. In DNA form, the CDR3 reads TGTGCCAGCAGTGACGAGTACGAGCAGTACTTC. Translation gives CASSDEYEQYF.

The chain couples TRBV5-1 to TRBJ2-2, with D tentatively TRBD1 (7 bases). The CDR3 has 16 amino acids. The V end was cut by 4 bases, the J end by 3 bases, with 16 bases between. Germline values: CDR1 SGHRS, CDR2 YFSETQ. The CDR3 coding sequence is TGCGCCAGCAGCATCCGACAGGGCGGGGACACCGGGGAGCTGTTTTTT. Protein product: CASSIRQGGDTGELFF.

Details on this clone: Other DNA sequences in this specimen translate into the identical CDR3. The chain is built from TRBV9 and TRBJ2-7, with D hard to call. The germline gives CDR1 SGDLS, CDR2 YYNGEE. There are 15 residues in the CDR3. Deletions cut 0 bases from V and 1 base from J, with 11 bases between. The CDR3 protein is CASSVAPGGSYEQYF. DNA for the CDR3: TGTGCCAGCAGCGTAGCCCCCGGCGGATCCTACGAGCAGTACTTC. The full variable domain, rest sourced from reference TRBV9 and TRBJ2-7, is DSGVTQTPKHLITATGQRVTLRCSPRSGDLSVYWYQQSLDQGLQFLIQYYNGEERAKGNILERFSAQQFPDLHSELNLSSLELGDSALYFCASSVAPGGSYEQYFGPGTRLTVT.

CDR3 sequence: CASRRGDEQYF. The CDR3 coding sequence is TGTGCCAGCAGACGGGGCGACGAGCAGTACTTC. This sequence joins TRBV6-5 and TRBJ2-7; either TRBD1 or TRBD2 may supply D (5 bases each). Germline CDR1 MNHEY, CDR2 SVGAGI. V gave up 6 bases and J gave up 5 bases, with 8 bases separating them. The CDR3 is made up of 11 amino acids.

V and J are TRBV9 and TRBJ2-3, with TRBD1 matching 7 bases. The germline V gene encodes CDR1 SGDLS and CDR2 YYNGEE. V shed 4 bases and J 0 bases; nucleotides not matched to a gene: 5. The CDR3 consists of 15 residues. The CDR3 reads CASSLEGGSTDTQYF. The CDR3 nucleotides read TGTGCCAGCAGCCTGGAAGGGGGCAGCACAGATACGCAGTATTTT.

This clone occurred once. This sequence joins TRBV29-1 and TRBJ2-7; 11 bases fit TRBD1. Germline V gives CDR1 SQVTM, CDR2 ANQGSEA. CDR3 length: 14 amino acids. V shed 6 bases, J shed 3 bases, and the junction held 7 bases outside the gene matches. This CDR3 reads CSVYAGTGGYEQYF. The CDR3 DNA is TGCAGCGTGTACGCCGGGACAGGGGGCTACGAGCAGTACTTC.

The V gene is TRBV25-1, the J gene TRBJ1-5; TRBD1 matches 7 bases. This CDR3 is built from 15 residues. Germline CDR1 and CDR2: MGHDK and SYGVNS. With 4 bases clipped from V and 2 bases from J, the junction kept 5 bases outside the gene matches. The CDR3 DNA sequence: TGTGCCAGCAGTGGCCCAACAGGGGGCAATCAGCCCCAGCATTTT. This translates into CASSGPTGGNQPQHF.

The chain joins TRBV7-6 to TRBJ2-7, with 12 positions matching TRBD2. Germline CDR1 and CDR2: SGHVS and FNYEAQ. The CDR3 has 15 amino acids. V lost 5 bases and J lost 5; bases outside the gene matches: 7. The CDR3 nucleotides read TGTGCCAGCAGCCCGACTAGCGGGAGCTTCGACGAGCAGTACTTC. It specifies CASSPTSGSFDEQYF.